Reported below is one TCR beta chain. In the same sample, other DNA sequences code for this CDR3. Expressed TCRB transcripts were sequenced because the isolated RNA had all been reverse transcribed beforehand. The method was immunoSEQ multiplex PCR; TCRdb's version includes in-frame clones alone and lacks a portion of them. The repertoire holds 390,000 or so clones, with approximately 15% as singletons. This entry is derived from a study of beta chain features in type 1 diabetes. The CDR3 contains 14 residues. Trimming pared 4 bases from V and 0 bases from J, leaving 8 bases between. Per germline, CDR1 SGHTA and CDR2 FQGNSA.

Material for sequencing was naive CD4+ T cells from blood. The chain joins TRBV7-2 to TRBJ2-3; D uncertain. This clonotype originated in a man aged 30 to 39 in good health. The CDR3 region has the DNA TGTGCCAGCAGCTCCAGGACGAGCACAGATACGCAGTATTTT. Translated: CASSSRTSTDTQYF. Variable domain in full (rest from reference TRBV7-2 and TRBJ2-3): GAGVSQSPSNKVTEKGKDVELRCDPISGHTALYWYRQSLGQGLEFLIYFQGNSAPDKSGLPSDRFSAERTGGSVSTLTIQRTQQEDSAVYLCASSSRTSTDTQYFGPGTRLTVL.